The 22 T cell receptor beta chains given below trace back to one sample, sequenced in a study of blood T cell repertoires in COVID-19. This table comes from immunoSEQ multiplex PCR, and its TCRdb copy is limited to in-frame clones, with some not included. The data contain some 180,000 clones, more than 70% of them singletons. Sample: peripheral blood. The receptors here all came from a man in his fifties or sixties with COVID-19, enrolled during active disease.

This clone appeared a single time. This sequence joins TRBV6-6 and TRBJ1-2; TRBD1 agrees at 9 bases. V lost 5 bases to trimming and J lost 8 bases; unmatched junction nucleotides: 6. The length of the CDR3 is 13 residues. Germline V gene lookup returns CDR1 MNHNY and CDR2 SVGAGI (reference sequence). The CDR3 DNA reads TGTGCCAGCAGTGAGGACAGGGGTTACGGCTACACCTTC. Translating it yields CASSEDRGYGYTF.

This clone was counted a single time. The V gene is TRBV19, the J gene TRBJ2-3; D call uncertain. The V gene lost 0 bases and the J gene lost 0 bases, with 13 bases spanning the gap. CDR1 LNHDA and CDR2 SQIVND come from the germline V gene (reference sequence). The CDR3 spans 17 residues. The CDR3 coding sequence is TGTGCCAGTAGTATAGATCCACGAGCGTCTAGCACAGATACGCAGTATTTT. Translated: CASSIDPRASSTDTQYF. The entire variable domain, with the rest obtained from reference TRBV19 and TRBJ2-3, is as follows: DGGITQSPKYLFRKEGQNVTLSCEQNLNHDAMYWYRQDPGQGLRLIYYSQIVNDFQKGDIAEGYSVSREKKESFPLTVTSAQKNPTAFYLCASSIDPRASSTDTQYFGPGTRLTVL.

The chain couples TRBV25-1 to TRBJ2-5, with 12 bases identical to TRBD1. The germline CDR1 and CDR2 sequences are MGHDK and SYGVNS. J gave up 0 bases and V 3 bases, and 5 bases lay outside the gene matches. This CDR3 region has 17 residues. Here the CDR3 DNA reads TGTGCCAGCAGTGAGGGACAGGGGGCCACGTACCAAGAGACCCAGTACTTC. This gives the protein CASSEGQGATYQETQYF.

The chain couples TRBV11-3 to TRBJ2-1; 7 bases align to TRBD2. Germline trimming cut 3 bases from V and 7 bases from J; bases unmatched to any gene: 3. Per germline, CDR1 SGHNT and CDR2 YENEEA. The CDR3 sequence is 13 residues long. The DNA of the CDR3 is TGTGCCAGCAGCTTTCGCGGGGGTAATGAGCAGTTCTTC. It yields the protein CASSFRGGNEQFF.

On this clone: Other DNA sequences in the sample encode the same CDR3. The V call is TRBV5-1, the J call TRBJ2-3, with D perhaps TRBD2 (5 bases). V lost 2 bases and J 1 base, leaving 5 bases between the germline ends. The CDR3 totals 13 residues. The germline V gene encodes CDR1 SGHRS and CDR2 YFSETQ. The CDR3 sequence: CASSLAGTDTQYF. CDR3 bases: TGCGCCAGCAGCTTAGCGGGCACAGATACGCAGTATTTT.

This CDR3 reads CATIHREGTGELFF. CDR3 DNA: TGCGCCACCATCCACAGGGAAGGCACCGGGGAGCTGTTTTTT. J is TRBJ2-2 and V is TRBV10-1, with TRBD1 as a possible D gene (6 bases). This CDR3 spans 14 amino acids. V was pared by 10 bases and J by 4 bases, with 16 bases between. Per germline, CDR1 WNHNN and CDR2 SYGVQD (reference sequence).

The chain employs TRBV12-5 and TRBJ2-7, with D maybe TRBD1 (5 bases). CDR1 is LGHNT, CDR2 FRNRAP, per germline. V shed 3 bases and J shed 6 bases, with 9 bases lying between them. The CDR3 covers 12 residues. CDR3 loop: CASGFEGAEQYF. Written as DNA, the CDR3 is TGTGCTAGTGGTTTCGAAGGGGCCGAGCAGTACTTC.

The DNA for the CDR3 is TGTGCCAGCAGTTACAACTGGGGGCTGCTGTTTTTT. Its translation: CASSYNWGLLFF. The genes are TRBV6-2 or TRBV6-3 and TRBJ2-2; D is perhaps TRBD1 (6 bases). V was pared by 2 bases and J by 13 bases, with 11 bases between. Germline values: CDR1 MNHEY, CDR2 SVGEGT. The CDR3 has 12 amino acids.

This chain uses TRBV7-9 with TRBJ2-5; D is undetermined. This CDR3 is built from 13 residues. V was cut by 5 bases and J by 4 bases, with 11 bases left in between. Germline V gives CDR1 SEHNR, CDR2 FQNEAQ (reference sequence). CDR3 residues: CASSPSSLETQYF. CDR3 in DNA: TGTGCCAGCAGCCCCTCAAGCTTAGAGACCCAGTACTTC.

The CDR3 DNA follows: TGTGCCAGCAGCGTAGGGGCCCTTCAGGGCATGAACACTGAAGCTTTCTTT. Protein: CASSVGALQGMNTEAFF. This chain links TRBV9 with TRBJ1-1; D perhaps matches TRBD1 (5 bases). Germline assignment: CDR1 SGDLS and CDR2 YYNGEE. The V and J ends lost 0 bases and 0 bases respectively, with 15 bases between them. The CDR3 contains 17 residues.

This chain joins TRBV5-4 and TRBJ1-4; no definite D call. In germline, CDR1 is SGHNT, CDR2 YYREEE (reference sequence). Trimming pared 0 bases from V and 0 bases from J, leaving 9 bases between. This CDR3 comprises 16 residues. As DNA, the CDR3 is TGTGCCAGCAGCTTGGGGCAGGATTCAACTAATGAAAAACTGTTTTTT. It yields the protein CASSLGQDSTNEKLFF.

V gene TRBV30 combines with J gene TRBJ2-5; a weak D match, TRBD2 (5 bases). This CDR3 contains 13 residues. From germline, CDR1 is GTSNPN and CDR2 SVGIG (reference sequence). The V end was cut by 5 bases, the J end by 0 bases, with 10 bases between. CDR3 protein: CAWEETNQETQYF. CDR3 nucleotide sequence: TGTGCCTGGGAAGAGACTAACCAAGAGACCCAGTACTTC.

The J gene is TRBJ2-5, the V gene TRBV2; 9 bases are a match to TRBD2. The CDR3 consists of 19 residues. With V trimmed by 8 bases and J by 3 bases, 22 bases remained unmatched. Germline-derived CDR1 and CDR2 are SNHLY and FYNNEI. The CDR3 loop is CASLTPDGLALLWEETQYF. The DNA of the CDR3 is TGTGCCAGCCTTACCCCCGACGGACTAGCGCTACTATGGGAAGAGACCCAGTACTTC. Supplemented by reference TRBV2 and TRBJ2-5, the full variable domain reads EPEVTQTPSHQVTQMGQEVILRCVPISNHLYFYWYRQILGQKVEFLVSFYNNEISEKSEIFDDQFSVERPDGSNFTLKIRSTKLEDSAMYFCASLTPDGLALLWEETQYFGPGTRLLVL.

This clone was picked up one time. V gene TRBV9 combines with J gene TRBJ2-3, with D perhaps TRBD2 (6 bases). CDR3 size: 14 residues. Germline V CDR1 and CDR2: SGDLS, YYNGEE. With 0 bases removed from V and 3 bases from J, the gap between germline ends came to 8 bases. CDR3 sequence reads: CASSVVGTTDTQYF. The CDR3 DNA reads TGTGCCAGCAGCGTAGTCGGGACTACAGATACGCAGTATTTT.

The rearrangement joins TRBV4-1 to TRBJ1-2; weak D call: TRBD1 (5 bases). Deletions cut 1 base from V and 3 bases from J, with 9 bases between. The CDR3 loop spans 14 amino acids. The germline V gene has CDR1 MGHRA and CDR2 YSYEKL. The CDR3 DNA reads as TGCGCCAGCAGCCAAGTGTGGGGCGACTATGGCTACACCTTC. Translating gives CASSQVWGDYGYTF.

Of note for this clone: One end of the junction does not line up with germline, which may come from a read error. The CDR3 nucleotides read TGTGCTAGCAGCGTTGGCGGGAGGGCCCTTGGAGAGACCCAGTACTTC. Residues: CASSVGGRALGETQYF. The chain links TRBV7-7 to TRBJ2-5, with 9 bases matching TRBD2. The germline gives CDR1 SSHAT, CDR2 FNYEAQ (reference sequence). The CDR3 consists of 16 residues. Drawing the rest from reference TRBV7-7 and TRBJ2-5, the complete variable domain is GAGVSQSPRYKVTKRGQDVTLRCDPISSHATLYWYQQALGQGPEFLTYFNYEAQPDKSGLPSDRFSAERPEGSISTLTIQRTEQRDSAMYRCASSVGGRALGETQYFGPGTRLLVL.

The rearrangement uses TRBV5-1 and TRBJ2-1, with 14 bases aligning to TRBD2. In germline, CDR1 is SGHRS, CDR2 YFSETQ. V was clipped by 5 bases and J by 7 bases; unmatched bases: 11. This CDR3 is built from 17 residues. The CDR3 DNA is TGCGCCAGCAGGGGGGGCCAGGGACTAGCGGGAGTGAATGAGCAGTTCTTC. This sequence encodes CASRGGQGLAGVNEQFF. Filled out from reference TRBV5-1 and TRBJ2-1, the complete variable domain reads KAGVTQTPRYLIKTRGQQVTLSCSPISGHRSVSWYQQTPGQGLQFLFEYFSETQRNKGNFPGRFSGRQFSNSRSEMNVSTLELGDSALYLCASRGGQGLAGVNEQFFGPGTRLTVL.

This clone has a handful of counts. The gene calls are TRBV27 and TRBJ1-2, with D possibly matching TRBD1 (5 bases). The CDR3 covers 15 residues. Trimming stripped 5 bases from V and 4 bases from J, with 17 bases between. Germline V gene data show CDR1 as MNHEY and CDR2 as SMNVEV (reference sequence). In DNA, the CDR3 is TGTGCCAGCAGTGGTCTGGGGGGTCCCCTCTATGGCTACACCTTC. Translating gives CASSGLGGPLYGYTF.

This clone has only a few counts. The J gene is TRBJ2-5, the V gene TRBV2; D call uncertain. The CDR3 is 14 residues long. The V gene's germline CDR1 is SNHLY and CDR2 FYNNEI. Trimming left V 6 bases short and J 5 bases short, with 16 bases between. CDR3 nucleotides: TGTGCCAGCAGCCCTCAGGATGGGCTGGAGACCCAGTACTTC. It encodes CASSPQDGLETQYF.

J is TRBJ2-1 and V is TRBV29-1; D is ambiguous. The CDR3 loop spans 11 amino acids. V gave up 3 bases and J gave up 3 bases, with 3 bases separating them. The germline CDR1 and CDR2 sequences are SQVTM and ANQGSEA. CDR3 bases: TGCAGCGTTGACTACTACAATGAGCAGTTCTTC. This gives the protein CSVDYYNEQFF.

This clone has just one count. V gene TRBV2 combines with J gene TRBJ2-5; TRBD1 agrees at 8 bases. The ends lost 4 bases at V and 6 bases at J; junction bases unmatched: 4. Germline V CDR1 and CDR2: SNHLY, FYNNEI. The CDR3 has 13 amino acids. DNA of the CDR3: TGTGCCAGCAGTGGACAGGGGTTAAAGACCCAGTACTTC. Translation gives CASSGQGLKTQYF.

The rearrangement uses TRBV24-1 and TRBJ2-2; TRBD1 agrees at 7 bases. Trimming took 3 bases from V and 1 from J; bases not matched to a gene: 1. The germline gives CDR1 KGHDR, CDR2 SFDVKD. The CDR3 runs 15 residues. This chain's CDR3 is CATSDGTVNTGELFF. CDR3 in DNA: TGTGCCACCAGTGATGGGACAGTGAACACCGGGGAGCTGTTTTTT.